These T cell receptor beta chains were read from a single sample in a study of regulatory T cells in long-lasting Graves disease. TCRdb re-analysed the multiplex PCR reads in MiXCR, keeping a single row per CDR3 protein. Here the sample spans 400,000 to 650,000 distinct CDR3 sequences, 15% to 20% being singletons. The sample was also reused in another study, on T cells in Graves' hyperthyroidism and ophthalmopathy.

Sequencing was performed on peripheral blood mononuclear cells (PBMCs), taken at new diagnosis, from a patient treated with antithyroid drugs. These receptor sequences come from a woman aged 35-60 years with Graves disease. Each CDR3 is given with its conserved first and last residue. A D gene is named only where the DNA matches it firmly. Part of the rows lack a size; the others show once, few, many or a class for expanded clones.

clone_size: few; j_call: TRBJ2-3; d_call: NA; v_call: TRBV20-1; cdr3_nt: TGCAGTGCTAGAAACTTCCCAGATACGCAGTATTTT; cdr3_aa: CSARNFPDTQYF
clone_size: NA; j_call: TRBJ2-1; d_call: NA; v_call: TRBV9; cdr3_nt: TGTGCCAGCAGCGAGGCGGGGGCCCCCTCCTACAATGAGCAGTTCTTC; cdr3_aa: CASSEAGAPSYNEQFF
clone_size: many; j_call: TRBJ1-1; d_call: NA; v_call: TRBV12-3/TRBV12-4; cdr3_nt: TGTGCCAGCAGCATGGGGGCCCTAGGGACTGAAGCTTTCTTT; cdr3_aa: CASSMGALGTEAFF
clone_size: few; j_call: TRBJ1-2; d_call: NA; v_call: TRBV6-1; cdr3_nt: TGTGCCAGCAGTGAACTATTAGGTGGCTACACCTTC; cdr3_aa: CASSELLGGYTF
clone_size: many; j_call: TRBJ1-2; d_call: NA; v_call: TRBV6-1; cdr3_nt: TGTGCCAGCAGCGACAGTCTCTATGGCTACACCTTC; cdr3_aa: CASSDSLYGYTF
clone_size: NA; j_call: TRBJ1-2; d_call: NA; v_call: TRBV19; cdr3_nt: TGTGCCAGCAGAGATTTGACAAGGCCCCCTAACTATGGCTACACCTTC; cdr3_aa: CASRDLTRPPNYGYTF
clone_size: NA; j_call: TRBJ1-1; d_call: NA; v_call: TRBV12-3/TRBV12-4; cdr3_nt: TGTGCCAGCAGTTTGGAGGCTCAAAACACTGAAGCTTTCTTT; cdr3_aa: CASSLEAQNTEAFF
clone_size: many; j_call: TRBJ2-3; d_call: TRBD2; v_call: TRBV5-4; cdr3_nt: TGTGCCAGCGGCGGGGGGCAGGAAGATACGCAGTATTTT; cdr3_aa: CASGGGQEDTQYF
clone_size: NA; j_call: TRBJ1-2; d_call: NA; v_call: TRBV4-2; cdr3_nt: TGTGCCAGCAGCCAAGATGAAGGGAACTATGGCTACACCTTC; cdr3_aa: CASSQDEGNYGYTF
clone_size: NA; j_call: TRBJ1-6; d_call: NA; v_call: TRBV5-1; cdr3_nt: TGCGCCAGCAGCATCGCCCGGGGGGATGTGTCCCTCCACTTT; cdr3_aa: CASSIARGDVSLHF
clone_size: NA; j_call: TRBJ1-4; d_call: TRBD1; v_call: TRBV6-5; cdr3_nt: TGTGCCAGCAGTTACGCGGACAGGCTTCACGAAAAACTGTTTTTT; cdr3_aa: CASSYADRLHEKLFF
clone_size: few; j_call: TRBJ2-3; d_call: TRBD2; v_call: TRBV6-1; cdr3_nt: TGTGCCAGCAGGGGGGAGGGGCGGACAGATACGCAGTATTTT; cdr3_aa: CASRGEGRTDTQYF
clone_size: many; j_call: TRBJ2-3; d_call: TRBD1; v_call: TRBV25-1; cdr3_nt: TGTGCCAGCAGTGCCTCAAGGACAGGAAGGGGCACAGATACGCAGTATTTT; cdr3_aa: CASSASRTGRGTDTQYF
clone_size: many; j_call: TRBJ2-7; d_call: NA; v_call: TRBV3-1; cdr3_nt: TGTGCCAGCAGCCAAGCATTACAGGGATCCTACGAGCAGTACTTC; cdr3_aa: CASSQALQGSYEQYF
clone_size: few; j_call: TRBJ1-1; d_call: NA; v_call: TRBV19; cdr3_nt: TGTGCCAGTAGTAAGGGACTGTATGGGACTGAAGCTTTCTTT; cdr3_aa: CASSKGLYGTEAFF
clone_size: NA; j_call: TRBJ1-1; d_call: NA; v_call: TRBV5-1; cdr3_nt: TGCGCCAGCAGCTCGCGACGGGGGGCGAACACTGAAGCTTTCTTT; cdr3_aa: CASSSRRGANTEAFF
clone_size: many; j_call: TRBJ2-7; d_call: NA; v_call: TRBV20-1; cdr3_nt: TGCAGTGCCGACAGACCCCCTTACGAGCAGTACTTC; cdr3_aa: CSADRPPYEQYF
clone_size: many; j_call: TRBJ1-1; d_call: NA; v_call: TRBV5-1; cdr3_nt: TGCGCCAGCAGCGTTGTTCAGGGCATTATGAACACTGAAGCTTTCTTT; cdr3_aa: CASSVVQGIMNTEAFF
clone_size: many; j_call: TRBJ1-2; d_call: TRBD1; v_call: TRBV28; cdr3_nt: TGTGCCAGCAGCTCCGGGACAGAACCCTATGGCTACACCTTC; cdr3_aa: CASSSGTEPYGYTF
clone_size: many; j_call: TRBJ2-1; d_call: NA; v_call: TRBV10-3; cdr3_nt: TGTGCCACCCAGGTGGTCGAGAGCTCCTACAATGAGCAGTTCTTC; cdr3_aa: CATQVVESSYNEQFF
clone_size: many; j_call: TRBJ2-7; d_call: NA; v_call: TRBV27; cdr3_nt: TGTGCCAGCAGTCACCGACCGACTGCTTACGAGCAGTACTTC; cdr3_aa: CASSHRPTAYEQYF
clone_size: many; j_call: TRBJ1-1; d_call: NA; v_call: TRBV2; cdr3_nt: TGTGCCAGCAGCCGAGAGAACACTGAAGCTTTCTTT; cdr3_aa: CASSRENTEAFF
clone_size: few; j_call: TRBJ2-2; d_call: NA; v_call: TRBV6-9; cdr3_nt: TGTGCCAGCAGTTACTCTGGCCGGGGGAGTTCCGGGGAGCTGTTTTTT; cdr3_aa: CASSYSGRGSSGELFF
clone_size: NA; j_call: TRBJ2-1; d_call: TRBD2; v_call: TRBV4-1; cdr3_nt: TGCGCCAGCAGCCAAAGTAGCGGGGGGGCCAATGAGCAGTTCTTC; cdr3_aa: CASSQSSGGANEQFF
clone_size: many; j_call: TRBJ2-1; d_call: NA; v_call: TRBV28; cdr3_nt: TGTGCCAGCAGTCCCCCAAGGACATCCTGGGAGCAGTTCTTC; cdr3_aa: CASSPPRTSWEQFF
clone_size: NA; j_call: TRBJ1-4; d_call: NA; v_call: TRBV20-1; cdr3_nt: TGCAGTGCCACACTGGGTGCTTTGGCTAATGAAAAACTGTTTTTT; cdr3_aa: CSATLGALANEKLFF
clone_size: many; j_call: TRBJ1-2; d_call: NA; v_call: TRBV6-2/TRBV6-3; cdr3_nt: TGTGCCAGCACCATGGGGGGAGATGGCTACACCTTC; cdr3_aa: CASTMGGDGYTF
clone_size: many; j_call: TRBJ2-7; d_call: NA; v_call: TRBV7-3; cdr3_nt: TGTGCCAGCAGCTTAACCCCAGGGCGGGAGCAGTACTTC; cdr3_aa: CASSLTPGREQYF
clone_size: NA; j_call: TRBJ1-2; d_call: NA; v_call: TRBV4-1; cdr3_nt: TGCGCCAGCAGCCATCCCGACGGTACTAACTATGGCTACACCTTC; cdr3_aa: CASSHPDGTNYGYTF
clone_size: few; j_call: TRBJ1-1; d_call: NA; v_call: TRBV18; cdr3_nt: TGTGCCAGCTCATCCCTTACAGGGTTCGACACTGAAGCTTTCTTT; cdr3_aa: CASSSLTGFDTEAFF
clone_size: NA; j_call: TRBJ1-6; d_call: NA; v_call: TRBV20-1; cdr3_nt: TGCAGTGCTAGGGGTAGGGATGGTTATAATTCACCCCTCCACTTT; cdr3_aa: CSARGRDGYNSPLHF